The next 27 T cell receptor beta chains were all read from a single sample in a study of CD8 T cells in ankylosing spondylitis. TCRdb called the 5' RACE reads again in MiXCR, with one record for every CDR3 protein. Of about 220,000 distinct CDR3 sequences in the sample, 10% to 13% were seen once. Sequencing used blood, either unsorted or a sorted T cell fraction (not recorded which). Receptor source: a male donor with ankylosing spondylitis or in good health (not recorded which).

V is TRBV6-1 and J is TRBJ1-5, with D uncertain. Trimming stripped 8 bases from V and 8 bases from J, with 19 bases between. CDR1 MNHNS and CDR2 SASEGT come from the germline V gene. This CDR3 contains 14 residues. The CDR3 sequence is CASSPLREDKPQHF. CDR3 DNA: TGTGCCAGCTCCCCTCTGAGGGAAGACAAGCCCCAGCATTTT.

Of note for this clonotype: Just one base apart from a much larger clone, this may be a read error. The chain couples TRBV2 to TRBJ2-1; 10 nucleotides agree with TRBD2. This CDR3 spans 14 amino acids. Germline V lookup: CDR1 SNHLY, CDR2 FYNNEI. J gave up 7 bases and V 6 bases, and 6 bases lay outside the gene matches. The DNA of the CDR3 is TGTGCCAGCAGGGCTAGCGGGGGCAGAAATGAGCAGTTCTTC. Encoded protein: CASRASGGRNEQFF.

The V call is TRBV3-1, the J call TRBJ2-3; no clear D gene. Per germline, CDR1 LGHDT and CDR2 YNNKEL (reference sequence). Between the trimmed V and J ends, which lost 0 bases and 8 bases, there was a span of 18 bases. CDR3 length: 16 amino acids. The CDR3 here is CASSQDPGFHTITQYF. DNA of the CDR3: TGTGCCAGCAGCCAAGATCCCGGGTTCCACACAATTACGCAGTATTTT.

In its sample, this clonotype was seen a few times. CDR3 sequence (DNA): TGTGCCAGCAGCTTAATTTCGCGGGAAACTTTCTTT. Its translation: CASSLISRETFF. The genes are TRBV7-9 and TRBJ1-1; no definite D call. The CDR3 loop spans 12 amino acids. Trimming cost V 2 bases and J 12 bases, with 13 bases left between them. From germline, CDR1 is SEHNR and CDR2 FQNEAQ (reference sequence).

This clonotype has at least ten counts. The CDR3 DNA reads as TGTGCCAGCAGTGTCAGGGGTGGGCAAGAGACCCAGTACTTC. Translation: CASSVRGGQETQYF. The chain is built from TRBV12-3 or TRBV12-4 and TRBJ2-5; perhaps TRBD1 as D (6 bases). The CDR3 contains 14 residues. The V gene lost 5 bases and the J gene lost 2 bases, with 12 bases spanning the gap.

This clonotype appeared many times. In nucleotides, the CDR3 is TGTGCCAGCAGGCTCGTAGCGGGGGGATCCTACAATGAGCAGTTCTTC. As protein: CASRLVAGGSYNEQFF. The J gene is TRBJ2-1, the V gene TRBV28; TRBD2 agrees at 10 bases. The trim removed 6 bases at V and 1 base at J, leaving 6 bases unmatched. The CDR3 runs to 16 residues. Germline CDR1 and CDR2: MDHEN and SYDVKM.

This clonotype was counted many times. This sequence joins TRBV7-2 and TRBJ2-2; D call uncertain. The CDR3 extends over 16 amino acids. From germline, CDR1 is SGHTA and CDR2 FQGNSA. Trimming took 5 bases from V and 1 from J, leaving 14 bases between them. In DNA form, the CDR3 reads TGTGCCAGCAGCCCTAGACGGATCCAGAACACCGGGGAGCTGTTTTTT. The encoded protein is CASSPRRIQNTGELFF.

The chain has TRBV11-2 and TRBJ2-3; D uncertain. V was shortened by 3 bases and J by 6 bases, with 7 bases between the two germline ends. This CDR3 region has 12 residues. Germline-derived CDR1 and CDR2 are SGHAT and FQNNGV. CDR3 coding DNA: TGTGCCAGCAGCTTCGGGCGGGATACGCAGTATTTT. Translation gives CASSFGRDTQYF. The full variable domain, in which reference TRBV11-2 and TRBJ2-3 provide the parts outside the CDR3, is EAGVAQSPRYKIIEKRQSVAFWCNPISGHATLYWYQQILGQGPKLLIQFQNNGVVDDSQLPKDRFSAERLKGVDSTLKIQPAKLEDSAVYLCASSFGRDTQYFGPGTRLTVL.

The table lists this clonotype with many counts. The genes are TRBV20-1 and TRBJ2-7, with 9 positions matching TRBD1. This CDR3 comprises 14 residues. The germline V gene encodes CDR1 DFQATT and CDR2 SNEGSKA (reference sequence). The V and J ends lost 0 bases and 2 bases, in that order; junction bases with no gene match: 2. In DNA, the CDR3 is TGCAGTGCTAGAGACCGACAGGGGGCCTACGAGCAGTACTTC. Its protein product is CSARDRQGAYEQYF.

This clonotype was seen at least ten times. The chain couples TRBV15 to TRBJ1-1; D gene uncertain. CDR3 length: 14 residues. V was trimmed by 1 base and J by 0 bases, leaving 6 bases between them. Germline loops: CDR1 LNHNV, CDR2 YYDKDF (reference sequence). The CDR3 region is CATSRGRLNTEAFF. CDR3 DNA sequence: TGTGCCACCAGCAGAGGACGGTTGAACACTGAAGCTTTCTTT.

This clonotype was seen a handful of times. A much larger clone sits a single nucleotide away, making a read error possible. This chain connects TRBV12-3 or TRBV12-4 to TRBJ2-7; D not resolved. The V end was cut by 4 bases, the J end by 2 bases, with 3 bases between. The CDR3 has 11 amino acids. The DNA for the CDR3 is TGTGCCAGCAGTTACACCTACGAGCAGTACTTC. Translated, it gives CASSYTYEQYF.

This clonotype was picked up many times. The chain uses TRBV29-1 and TRBJ2-4; 10 bases agree with TRBD1. V shed 7 bases, J shed 0 bases, and the junction held 21 bases outside the gene matches. There are 20 residues in the CDR3. The germline gives CDR1 SQVTM, CDR2 ANQGSEA. This CDR3 reads CSDSTQGGTGVRRAKNIQYF. Here the CDR3 DNA reads TGCAGCGACAGCACTCAAGGCGGGACAGGGGTTCGGAGAGCCAAAAACATTCAGTACTTC.

The genes are TRBV7-3 and TRBJ2-7; 7 bases line up with TRBD1. Germline V lookup: CDR1 SGHTA, CDR2 FQGTGA. V trimming: 6 bases; J trimming: 3 bases; junction bases outside the gene matches: 14. This CDR3 has 16 residues. CDR3 in DNA: TGTGCCAGCAGACCGACTTACAGGGGTCGGGGCTACGAGCAGTACTTC. This translates into CASRPTYRGRGYEQYF. The full variable domain, with the rest looked up from reference TRBV7-3 and TRBJ2-7, is GAGVSQTPSNKVTEKGKYVELRCDPISGHTALYWYRQSLGQGPEFLIYFQGTGAADDSGLPNDRFFAVRPEGSVSTLKIQRTERGDSAVYLCASRPTYRGRGYEQYFGPGTRLTVT.

The V gene is TRBV7-2, the J gene TRBJ2-1, with 12 bases that match TRBD2. Germline loops: CDR1 SGHTA, CDR2 FQGNSA. This CDR3 has 17 amino acids. J gave up 6 bases and V 0 bases, and 6 bases lay outside the gene matches. The CDR3 coding sequence is TGTGCCAGCAGCTTAGCGCTGGCGACTAGCGGGGGCAATGAGCAGTTCTTC. This encodes CASSLALATSGGNEQFF.

At least ten counts were recorded for this clonotype. Sequence at one end of the junction differs from germline and may be a read error. The chain combines TRBV7-7 with TRBJ2-1; D gene ambiguous. The CDR3 totals 12 residues. Germline CDR1 SSHAT, CDR2 FNYEAQ (reference sequence). CDR3 region: CASSSDNNEQFF. For the CDR3, the DNA is TGTGCTAGCAGCTCGGATAACAATGAGCAGTTCTTC.

There are a few counts of this clonotype. As DNA, the CDR3 is TGTGCCAGCAGCTTAACCCGGGACACCACAGATACGCAGTATTTT. This gives the protein CASSLTRDTTDTQYF. This sequence joins TRBV7-3 and TRBJ2-3; D is perhaps TRBD1 (6 bases). In germline, CDR1 is SGHTA, CDR2 FQGTGA. CDR3 length: 15 residues. Trimming pared 0 bases from V and 2 bases from J, leaving 9 bases between.

This clonotype was seen ten or more times. The chain employs TRBV7-2 and TRBJ2-1, with D hard to call. The CDR3 extends over 14 amino acids. Germline CDR1 reads SGHTA; CDR2 reads FQGNSA. Trimming cost V 2 bases and J 6 bases, with 11 bases left between them. The CDR3 loop reads CASSLTGGLNEQFF. The CDR3 region has the DNA TGTGCCAGCAGCTTAACCGGTGGTCTCAATGAGCAGTTCTTC.

This clonotype turned up a few times. The CDR3 DNA sequence: TGTGCCAGCAGCTTAGACCTCTCTAGCGGGGGGACAGATACGCAGTATTTT. Its protein is CASSLDLSSGGTDTQYF. The V gene is TRBV11-2, the J gene TRBJ2-3; 11 bases match TRBD2. The CDR3 has 17 amino acids. The V and J ends lost 0 bases and 3 bases, in that order; junction bases with no gene match: 5. Per the germline V gene, CDR1 is SGHAT and CDR2 is FQNNGV.

This clonotype was observed many times. The chain carries TRBV5-1 and TRBJ2-5; D unclear. V was trimmed by 4 bases and J by 5 bases, leaving 6 bases between them. Germline CDR1 SGHRS, CDR2 YFSETQ. This CDR3 is built from 11 residues. The CDR3 coding sequence is TGCGCCAGCAGCCTGTCGGAGACCCAGTACTTC. Residues: CASSLSETQYF.

This clonotype was found many times. J is TRBJ1-3 and V is TRBV11-2; a weak D match, TRBD1 (6 bases). Trimming stripped 2 bases from V and 0 bases from J, with 20 bases between. Germline-derived CDR1 and CDR2 are SGHAT and FQNNGV. CDR3 length: 19 amino acids. This chain's CDR3 is CASSLWGRGEVSSGNTIYF. The CDR3 nucleotides are TGTGCCAGCAGCTTATGGGGCAGGGGAGAAGTCTCCTCTGGAAACACCATATATTTT.

In its sample, this clonotype was seen many times. This rearrangement joins TRBV10-3 to TRBJ2-7; tentative D call: TRBD2 (5 bases). Germline values: CDR1 ENHRY, CDR2 SYGVKD. The CDR3 is 17 residues long. Trimming removed 0 bases at V and 1 base at J, with 16 bases between. The CDR3 is CAISESHGETLSYEQYF. The CDR3 DNA follows: TGTGCCATCAGTGAGTCCCACGGGGAAACTTTATCCTACGAGCAGTACTTC.

This clonotype was observed at least ten times. This chain connects TRBV7-2 to TRBJ2-1, with D possibly TRBD2 on 7 matching bases. The CDR3 extends over 16 amino acids. The V end was cut by 1 base, the J end by 9 bases, with 19 bases between. Germline loops: CDR1 SGHTA, CDR2 FQGNSA. This chain's CDR3 is CASSLDFRGGRGEQFF. The DNA for the CDR3 is TGTGCCAGCAGCTTAGATTTTAGGGGGGGGAGAGGTGAGCAGTTCTTC.

This clonotype has more than one count but fewer than ten. V and J are TRBV29-1 and TRBJ2-7; D gene ambiguous. V was shortened by 1 base and J by 7 bases, with 14 bases between the two germline ends. CDR1 and CDR2 from the germline V gene are SQVTM and ANQGSEA. The CDR3 is 13 amino acids. Written as DNA, the CDR3 is TGCAGCGTTGAAGGAGCGCCCGGTGTTGAGCAGTACTTC. Protein sequence: CSVEGAPGVEQYF.

This clonotype was seen ten or more times. The rearrangement joins TRBV7-2 to TRBJ2-3, with D maybe TRBD2 (5 bases). Germline lookup yields CDR1 SGHTA and CDR2 FQGNSA. The V gene lost 0 bases and the J gene lost 5 bases, with 9 bases spanning the gap. CDR3 length equals 14 residues. In DNA form, the CDR3 reads TGTGCCAGCAGCTTAGCACCCGGAGGAGATACGCAGTATTTT. Protein product: CASSLAPGGDTQYF.

A few counts support this clonotype. CDR3 sequence (DNA): TGTGCCAGGATCTTGGGGGGTGCGGATAGGAGCACAGATACGCAGTATTTT. It yields the protein CARILGGADRSTDTQYF. The gene calls are TRBV12-3 or TRBV12-4 and TRBJ2-3; a possible D gene is TRBD2 (6 bases). The V end was cut by 9 bases, the J end by 0 bases, with 22 bases between. The CDR3 length is 17 residues.

This clonotype showed up just a few times. The chain couples TRBV18 to TRBJ2-5; possibly TRBD1 for D (6 bases). Trimming removed 1 base at V and 3 bases at J, with 9 bases between. The CDR3 has 14 residues. The V gene's germline CDR1 is KGHSH and CDR2 LQKENI. The DNA for the CDR3 is TGTGCCAGCTCACCACAGACAGGAAAAGAGACCCAGTACTTC. Amino acids: CASSPQTGKETQYF.

This clonotype has a count of ten or more. The chain recombines TRBV20-1 with TRBJ2-2, with D perhaps matching TRBD1 (5 bases). Germline CDR1 and CDR2: DFQATT and SNEGSKA (reference sequence). Trimming cost V 6 bases and J 4 bases, with 24 bases left between them. The length of the CDR3 is 17 residues. The CDR3 protein is CSAQTVGPTRLTGELFF. For the CDR3, the DNA is TGCAGTGCCCAGACAGTAGGTCCCACACGACTCACCGGGGAGCTGTTTTTT.